Listed here are 22 T cell receptor beta chains from one sample, sequenced in a study of blood T cell repertoires in COVID-19. This table comes from immunoSEQ multiplex PCR, and its TCRdb copy is limited to in-frame clones, with some not included. The sample lists a few hundred thousand clones, 70% to 90% occurring once. Specimen: PBMCs or T cells enriched from blood (not recorded which). These TCRs come from a woman between 45 and 65 years old who had been exposed to COVID-19.

The chain has TRBV6-5 and TRBJ1-5, with 9 bases lining up with TRBD1. This CDR3 has 14 residues. Germline lookup yields CDR1 MNHEY and CDR2 SVGAGI. With V trimmed by 3 bases and J by 9 bases, 6 bases remained unmatched. The CDR3 loop is CASSYGETGGPQHF. For the CDR3, the DNA is TGTGCCAGCAGTTATGGAGAGACAGGGGGGCCCCAGCATTTT.

This clone was detected many times. This sample includes further DNA sequences coding for the same CDR3. V and J are TRBV6-2 or TRBV6-3 and TRBJ1-1; D ambiguous. The CDR3 is made up of 13 amino acids. The V gene lost 2 bases and the J gene lost 3 bases, with 7 bases spanning the gap. Per germline, CDR1 MNHEY and CDR2 SVGEGT. This CDR3 reads CASSYGGYTEAFF. The CDR3 DNA reads TGTGCCAGCAGTTACGGCGGGTACACTGAAGCTTTCTTT.

The chain joins TRBV6-5 to TRBJ1-1; D may be TRBD1 (6 bases). Trimming shortened V by 2 bases and J by 7 bases, and 14 bases separated the two germline ends. CDR3 length equals 14 residues. The germline gives CDR1 MNHEY, CDR2 SVGAGI. The CDR3 reads CASSYRGAVNEAFF. As DNA, the CDR3 is TGTGCCAGCAGTTACCGGGGGGCGGTTAATGAAGCTTTCTTT.

In its sample, this clone was seen once. The chain employs TRBV2 and TRBJ1-5, with no clear D. From germline, CDR1 is SNHLY and CDR2 FYNNEI. Trimming took off 3 bases at V and 7 bases at J, with 13 bases between the two ends. The CDR3 totals 14 residues. In nucleotides, the CDR3 is TGTGCCAGCAGTGACGGGATTAGGTCCCAGCCCCAGCATTTT. Residues: CASSDGIRSQPQHF.

This chain links TRBV28 with TRBJ1-6; a weak D match, TRBD1 (5 bases). This CDR3 is 19 amino acids long. Germline loops: CDR1 MDHEN, CDR2 SYDVKM. Trimming took off 3 bases at V and 5 bases at J, with 23 bases between the two ends. CDR3 in amino acids: CASSFGTGSGRSNNSPLHF. DNA of the CDR3: TGTGCCAGCAGTTTTGGTACAGGCTCGGGTCGGTCTAATAATTCACCCCTCCACTTT.

In this sample, this clone turned up once. The chain links TRBV12-5 to TRBJ2-1, with D possibly matching TRBD1 (6 bases). With 4 bases removed from V and 10 bases from J, the gap between germline ends came to 17 bases. The CDR3 runs to 14 residues. Germline lookup yields CDR1 LGHNT and CDR2 FRNRAP. The CDR3 region is CASGSTTGLVEQFF. In nucleotides, the CDR3 is TGTGCTAGTGGTTCGACGACAGGACTGGTCGAGCAGTTCTTC.

J is TRBJ2-7 and V is TRBV4-3; maybe TRBD2 (6 bases). The V gene lost 0 bases and the J gene lost 7 bases, with 16 bases spanning the gap. CDR1 LGHNA and CDR2 YSLEER come from the germline V gene. The CDR3 runs 15 residues. The CDR3 DNA is TGCGCCAGCAGCCAAGAATTGGGGGACTCTGGTGAGCAGTACTTC. Residues: CASSQELGDSGEQYF.

The chain couples TRBV4-3 to TRBJ2-2, with TRBD2 matching 13 bases. V lost 0 bases and J lost 2; bases outside the gene matches: 9. Germline assignment: CDR1 LGHNA and CDR2 YSLEER. The CDR3 spans 20 residues. The CDR3 DNA follows: TGCGCCAGCAGCCAAGAGACCGGGACTAGCGGGGTAATTAACACCGGGGAGCTGTTTTTT. It codes for CASSQETGTSGVINTGELFF.

V and J are TRBV6-5 and TRBJ1-2, with 7 nucleotides matching TRBD1. The CDR3 spans 15 residues. Germline assignment: CDR1 MNHEY and CDR2 SVGAGI. With 6 bases clipped from V and 4 bases from J, the junction kept 11 bases outside the gene matches. For the CDR3, the DNA is TGTGCCAGCAGGATCGGACAGGCCCGGGGCTATGGCTACACCTTC. Translated: CASRIGQARGYGYTF.

The V and J genes are TRBV21-1 and TRBJ2-5; the table names TRBD1, a call not compared with the DNA. TRBV21-1 is marked as a pseudogene. This CDR3 has 16 residues. CDR3 sequence: CANSLGDREGGETQYF. Written as DNA, the CDR3 is TGTGCCAACTCTCTAGGGGACAGGGAGGGTGGAGAGACCCAGTACTTC.

The chain is built from TRBV4-1 and TRBJ1-5; D unclear. The CDR3 covers 20 residues. Trimming removed 3 bases from V and 0 bases from J, with 24 bases in between. In germline, CDR1 is MGHRA, CDR2 YSYEKL. CDR3 sequence (DNA): TGCGCCAGCAGCCAGAACTTCGTCCCCATTGAACCTTATAGCAATCAGCCCCAGCATTTT. It translates to CASSQNFVPIEPYSNQPQHF.

The rearrangement joins TRBV4-1 to TRBJ1-2, with a possible D match to TRBD1 (5 bases). Trimming took off 4 bases at V and 6 bases at J, with 12 bases between the two ends. The CDR3 is made up of 13 amino acids. Germline assignment: CDR1 MGHRA and CDR2 YSYEKL. Written as DNA, the CDR3 is TGCGCCAGCAGCCTCGAGGGGAGGAATGGCTACACCTTC. Its protein product is CASSLEGRNGYTF.

The chain uses TRBV6-5 and TRBJ1-6; tentative D call: TRBD1 (6 bases). Germline V gene sequence: CDR1 MNHEY, CDR2 SVGAGI. The CDR3 is 15 amino acids. The V end was cut by 10 bases, the J end by 7 bases, with 20 bases between. The CDR3 protein is CATPRGGVGNSPLHF. CDR3 in DNA: TGTGCCACCCCCCGAGGGGGGGTCGGCAATTCACCCCTCCACTTT.

The chain has TRBV2 and TRBJ1-2, with D perhaps matching TRBD1 (6 bases). The CDR3 consists of 12 residues. V dropped 2 bases and J dropped 8 bases, with 9 bases sitting between them. Germline assignment: CDR1 SNHLY and CDR2 FYNNEI. Here the CDR3 DNA reads TGTGCCAGCAGTGAACTAGGGGGAGGCTACACCTTC. It encodes CASSELGGGYTF.

This chain joins TRBV2 and TRBJ1-1; 7 bases map to TRBD1. CDR1 SNHLY and CDR2 FYNNEI come from the germline V gene. The CDR3 totals 13 residues. The V segment lost 6 bases and the J segment 10 bases; nucleotides outside the gene matches: 11. The CDR3 DNA reads as TGTGCCAGCAGGTCGCAACAGGGGCTAGTAGCTTTCTTT. Amino acid sequence: CASRSQQGLVAFF.

This clone was recorded once. The J gene is TRBJ2-2, the V gene TRBV7-3; TRBD2 agrees at 14 bases. CDR3 length: 18 amino acids. The V gene's germline CDR1 is SGHTA and CDR2 FQGTGA. J was trimmed by 3 bases and V by 5 bases; bases with no gene match: 8. CDR3 coding DNA: TGTGCCAGCAGCCCTTCGGGACTAGCGGGGGCCCACACCGGGGAGCTGTTTTTT. Protein: CASSPSGLAGAHTGELFF.

V usage is TRBV19 and J usage is TRBJ2-1; 11 nucleotides line up with TRBD2. V lost 4 bases and J lost 0; bases outside the gene matches: 17. Germline CDR1 and CDR2: LNHDA and SQIVND (reference sequence). This CDR3 is 21 amino acids long. CDR3 sequence: CASSTHRPGLAVLSSYNEQFF. The DNA for the CDR3 is TGTGCCAGTAGTACTCACCGTCCGGGACTAGCGGTTCTTAGCTCCTACAATGAGCAGTTCTTC.

This clone was seen only once. Germline and junction disagree at one end, which may indicate a read error. The V call is TRBV27, the J call TRBJ1-6; TRBD1 matches at 8 bases. Germline lookup yields CDR1 MNHEY and CDR2 SMNVEV (reference sequence). The CDR3 totals 15 residues. The CDR3 nucleotides are TGTGCCAGCAGTTTAAGGGGGACAGGAGATTCACCCCTTCACTTT. Encoded protein: CASSLRGTGDSPLHF.

The rearrangement joins TRBV3-1 (or the pseudogene TRBV3-2) to TRBJ1-5; D gene uncertain. The CDR3 is made up of 15 amino acids. The germline V gene has CDR1 LGHDT and CDR2 YNNKEL (reference sequence). The V end lost 1 base, the J end lost 1 base, and 8 bases lay between the germline ends. CDR3 DNA: TGTGCCAGCAGCCAAGGGCTCTCAAGCAATCAGCCCCAGCATTTT. Protein product: CASSQGLSSNQPQHF.

This chain connects TRBV25-1 to TRBJ2-1, with TRBD1 matching 11 bases. The V segment lost 7 bases and the J segment 5 bases; nucleotides outside the gene matches: 13. Per germline, CDR1 MGHDK and CDR2 SYGVNS. The CDR3 sequence is 17 residues long. The chain's CDR3 is CASILTGTGGEDNEQFF. The CDR3 DNA is TGTGCCAGCATTTTGACCGGGACAGGGGGAGAGGACAATGAGCAGTTCTTC.

The chain is built from TRBV2 and TRBJ1-2; maybe TRBD1 (5 bases). The V and J ends lost 6 bases and 8 bases respectively, with 16 bases between them. Germline V CDR1 and CDR2: SNHLY, FYNNEI. The CDR3 contains 13 residues. The CDR3 spells CASSHGREAGYTF. The CDR3 DNA is TGTGCCAGCAGCCACGGCAGGGAGGCCGGCTACACCTTC.

This chain connects TRBV25-1 to TRBJ1-6; D is possibly TRBD1 (6 bases). This CDR3 is built from 13 residues. Trimming removed 6 bases from V and 7 bases from J, with 10 bases in between. Germline-derived CDR1 and CDR2 are MGHDK and SYGVNS. This CDR3 reads CASRWQGNSPLHF. For the CDR3, the DNA is TGTGCCAGCAGGTGGCAGGGGAATTCACCCCTCCACTTT.